This record concerns one T cell receptor (beta chain) sequence. The data were taken from a study of T cells of healthy individuals. Germline V gene lookup returns CDR1 SQVTM and CDR2 ANQGSEA. This CDR3 region has 13 residues. V lost 2 bases, J lost 8 bases, and 15 bases lay in between. TCRdb itself ran the 5' RACE reads through MiXCR, one entry per CDR3 protein. The table includes over 95,000 distinct CDR3 sequences, around 17% detected once. This receptor was obtained from a human donor in good health. V is TRBV29-1 and J is TRBJ1-2; a weak D match, TRBD1 (5 bases). The CDR3 spells CSVESIGGGGYTF. The CDR3 DNA follows: TGCAGCGTTGAAAGCATCGGGGGTGGCGGCTACACCTTC.